This T cell receptor beta chain derives from a study of blood T cell repertoires in COVID-19. The authors' processing: Amplification of reference gene primers was used by the study to estimate nucleated cell counts. Data came from immunoSEQ multiplex PCR; TCRdb stores just in-frame clones and leaves some out. V and J calls and clone size are as listed in that table; D and trimming were resolved from the DNA. The sample lists about 260,000 clones, approximately 81% occurring once. The CDR3 is 13 amino acids. V trimming: 10 bases; J trimming: 6 bases; junction bases outside the gene matches: 9. CDR1 and CDR2 from the germline V gene are LNHDA and SQIVND (reference sequence).

Source material: peripheral blood. The V and J genes are TRBV19 and TRBJ1-5; TRBD1 matches at 7 bases. The sequence derives from a man aged 55 to 70 with acute or convalescent COVID-19. CDR3 protein: CATRYDRAQPQHF. CDR3 DNA: TGTGCCACCCGCTATGACAGGGCTCAGCCCCAGCATTTT.